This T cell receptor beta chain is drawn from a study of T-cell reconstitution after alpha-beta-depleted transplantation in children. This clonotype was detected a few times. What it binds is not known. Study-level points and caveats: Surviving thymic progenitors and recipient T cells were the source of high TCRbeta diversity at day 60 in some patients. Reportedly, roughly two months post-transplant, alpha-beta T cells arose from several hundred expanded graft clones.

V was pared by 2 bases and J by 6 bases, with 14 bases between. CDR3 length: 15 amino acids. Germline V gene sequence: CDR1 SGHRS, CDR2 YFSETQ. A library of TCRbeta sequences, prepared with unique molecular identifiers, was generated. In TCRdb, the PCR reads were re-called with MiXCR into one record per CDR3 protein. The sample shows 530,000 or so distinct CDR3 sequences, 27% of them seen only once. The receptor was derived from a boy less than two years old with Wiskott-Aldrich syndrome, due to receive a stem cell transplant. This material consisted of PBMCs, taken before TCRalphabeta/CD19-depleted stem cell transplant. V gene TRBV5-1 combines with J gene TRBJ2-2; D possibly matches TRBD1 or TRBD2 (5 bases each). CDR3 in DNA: TGCGCCAGCAGCTTAGGGACGGATAGATCCGGGGAGCTGTTTTTT. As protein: CASSLGTDRSGELFF.